The rows below give T cell receptor beta chains drawn from one sample of a study of blood T cells in healthy people across ages. A single record per CDR3 protein comes from TCRdb applying MiXCR to the 5' RACE reads. The sample holds under 1,000,000 distinct CDR3 sequences, approximately 35% seen once. Sequenced input: blood. These receptors were obtained from a man between 18 and 35 years old in good health. CDR3s include the opening cysteine and the closing phenylalanine or tryptophan. The D gene is left open where the match is weak.

J	V	D	CDR3
TRBJ2-7	TRBV20-1	-	CSAREGGGNWYEQYF
TRBJ2-4	TRBV29-1	-	CSVEDLSGTNIQYF
TRBJ1-1	TRBV6-5	-	CASRESMNTEAFF
TRBJ2-3	TRBV10-3	-	CAIRDTDTQYF
TRBJ1-6	TRBV2	-	CASSEEGAYNSPLHF
TRBJ1-2	TRBV5-6	-	CASSPQGIDGYTF
TRBJ1-2	TRBV2	-	CASNGRRGYGYTF
TRBJ2-5	TRBV7-2	TRBD2	CASSRGLAGAREQYF
TRBJ1-1	TRBV29-1	-	CGAVGGPDTEAFF
TRBJ2-3	TRBV4-3	TRBD2	CASSQDSVAGGGDTQYF
TRBJ2-1	TRBV27	TRBD2	CASSPQRGVYNEQFF
TRBJ1-1	TRBV6-6	-	CASRDRRGYTEAFF
TRBJ2-1	TRBV4-3	-	CASSQEDYENEQFF
TRBJ2-7	TRBV20-1	TRBD2	CSAPHITGGTYEQYF
TRBJ2-1	TRBV12-3/TRBV12-4	TRBD1	CALRTGPSNEQFF
TRBJ1-1	TRBV7-3	-	CASRTGPTNTEAFF
TRBJ2-5	TRBV29-1	TRBD1	CSVDTQGEVGETQYF
TRBJ1-6	TRBV4-3	-	CASSQDPKGRNSPLHF
TRBJ2-5	TRBV25-1	-	CASSSWGRQETQYF
TRBJ2-3	TRBV28	-	CASSEPASTDTQYF
TRBJ2-1	TRBV7-2	-	CASSLASLNNEQFF
TRBJ2-5	TRBV12-3/TRBV12-4	TRBD1	CASSTDRGKETQYF
TRBJ1-6	TRBV7-9	-	CASSLVRFQGPGYNSPLHF
TRBJ1-1	TRBV5-1	TRBD1	CASRSSGGTEAFF
TRBJ2-1	TRBV2	-	CASAKVVEREQFF
TRBJ2-7	TRBV7-2	TRBD2	CASSSTKERGTEQYF
TRBJ2-7	TRBV3-1	-	CASSQGGAAYEQYF
TRBJ2-3	TRBV20-1	-	CSARGGDTQYF
TRBJ2-1	TRBV27	-	CTSRTDWQISSYNEQFF
TRBJ2-1	TRBV5-5	-	CASSLAPGVGWNEQVF
TRBJ2-3	TRBV28	-	CASSFPAHMEGTDTQYF
TRBJ2-7	TRBV30	-	CAWSPNRGRPYEQYF
TRBJ1-5	TRBV4-1	-	CASSQEIQGPRQPQHF
TRBJ2-7	TRBV12-3/TRBV12-4	TRBD1	CASSLGGQGHQYCYEQYF
TRBJ2-1	TRBV20-1	-	CSAKRTIRSIEQFF
TRBJ1-2	TRBV27	-	CAGPRRRGYTF
TRBJ1-5	TRBV20-1	TRBD1	CSARDGTGRGPQHF
TRBJ1-1	TRBV6-2/TRBV6-3	-	CASSYTRDAKEAFF
TRBJ2-5	TRBV7-3	TRBD2	CASSPTGTSFGETQYF
TRBJ2-3	TRBV4-3	-	CASSFDSDTQYF
TRBJ1-1	TRBV2	-	CASRPGVGTEAFF
TRBJ2-3	TRBV20-1	-	CSATTGAYTDTQYF
TRBJ1-6	TRBV10-3	-	CAISESEGGRDSPLHF
TRBJ2-3	TRBV18	TRBD1	CASSPGQGDRYSTDTQYF
TRBJ2-1	TRBV4-3	TRBD2	CASSRGGGLPTYNEQFF
TRBJ2-7	TRBV12-3/TRBV12-4	-	CASSPRREEQYF
TRBJ2-1	TRBV29-1	-	CSAGGDEQFF
TRBJ2-7	TRBV12-3/TRBV12-4	-	CASSFSFFDRGHEQYF
TRBJ2-7	TRBV18	TRBD1	CASSAAGQGALEQYF
TRBJ2-5	TRBV3-1	TRBD2	CASSQAGGPETQYF